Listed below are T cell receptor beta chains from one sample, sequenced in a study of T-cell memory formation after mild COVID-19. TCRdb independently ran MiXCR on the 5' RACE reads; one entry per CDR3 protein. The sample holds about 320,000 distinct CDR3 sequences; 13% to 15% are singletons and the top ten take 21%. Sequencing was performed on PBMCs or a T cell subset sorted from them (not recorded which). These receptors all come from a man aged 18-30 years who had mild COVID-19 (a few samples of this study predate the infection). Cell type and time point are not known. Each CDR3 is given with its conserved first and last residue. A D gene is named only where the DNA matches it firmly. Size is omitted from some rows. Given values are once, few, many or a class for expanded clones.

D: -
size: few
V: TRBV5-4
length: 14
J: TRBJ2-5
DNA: TGTGCCAGCAGCTTACGCCCGTACCAAGAGACCCAGTACTTC
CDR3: CASSLRPYQETQYF

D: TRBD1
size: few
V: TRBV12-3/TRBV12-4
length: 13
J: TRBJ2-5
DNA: TGTGCCAGCAGGTCAGGGGGCCAGGAGACCCAGTACTTC
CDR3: CASRSGGQETQYF

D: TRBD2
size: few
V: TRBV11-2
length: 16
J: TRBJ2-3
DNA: TGTGCCAGCAGCGAGACTAGCGGGGGTCTCACAGATACGCAGTATTTT
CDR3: CASSETSGGLTDTQYF

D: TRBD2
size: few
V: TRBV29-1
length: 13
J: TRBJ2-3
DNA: TGCAGCCACGCGGGGGGGGGCACAGATACGCAGTATTTT
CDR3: CSHAGGGTDTQYF

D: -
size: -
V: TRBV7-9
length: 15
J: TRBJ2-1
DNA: TGTGCCAGCAGCTTACCGGGGAACGGGGGAAATGAGCAGTTCTTC
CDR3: CASSLPGNGGNEQFF

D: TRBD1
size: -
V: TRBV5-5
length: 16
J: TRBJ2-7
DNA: TGTGCCAGCAGCTCTCTCACAGGGGTATTGGTCTACGAGCAGTACTTC
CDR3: CASSSLTGVLVYEQYF

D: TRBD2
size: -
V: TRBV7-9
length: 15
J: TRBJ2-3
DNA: TGTGCCAGCAGCTGGCGGGGGGCGTACACAGATACGCAGTATTTT
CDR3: CASSWRGAYTDTQYF

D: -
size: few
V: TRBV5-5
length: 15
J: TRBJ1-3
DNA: TGTGCCAGCAGCTTGGTGGCAGGCTCTGGAAACACCATATATTTT
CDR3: CASSLVAGSGNTIYF

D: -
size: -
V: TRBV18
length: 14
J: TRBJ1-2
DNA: TGTGCCAGCTCACCATCACTAGTAAGGGATGGCTACACCTTC
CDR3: CASSPSLVRDGYTF

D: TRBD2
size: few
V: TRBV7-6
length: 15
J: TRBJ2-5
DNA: TGTGCCAGCAGCTTAGTGGGACTAGATGACGAGACCCAGTACTTC
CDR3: CASSLVGLDDETQYF

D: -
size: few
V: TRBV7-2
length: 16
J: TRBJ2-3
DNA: TGTGCCAGCAGCTTAAGTGGGGGGGCTAGCACAGATACGCAGTATTTT
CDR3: CASSLSGGASTDTQYF

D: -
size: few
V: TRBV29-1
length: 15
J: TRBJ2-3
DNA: TGCAGCGTCGCAGGGAAATACTCCCGCCTAGGTACGCAGTATTTT
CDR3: CSVAGKYSRLGTQYF

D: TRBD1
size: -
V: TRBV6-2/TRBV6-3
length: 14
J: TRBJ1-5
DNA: TGTGCCAGCAGCCGGGACAGGGGTTTTAGGCCCCAGCATTTT
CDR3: CASSRDRGFRPQHF

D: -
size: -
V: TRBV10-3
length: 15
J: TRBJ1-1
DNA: TGTGCCATCAGTGAGTCTGACAGGCCGATACCTGAAGCTTTCTTT
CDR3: CAISESDRPIPEAFF

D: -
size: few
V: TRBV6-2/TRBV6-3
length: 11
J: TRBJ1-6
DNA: TGTGCCAGCAGTTCCTTGGGACCCCTCCACTTT
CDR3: CASSSLGPLHF

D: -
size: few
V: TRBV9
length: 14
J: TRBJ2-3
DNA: TGTGCCAGCAGCGTAGACAGGGTGCAGAATACGCAGTATTTT
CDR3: CASSVDRVQNTQYF

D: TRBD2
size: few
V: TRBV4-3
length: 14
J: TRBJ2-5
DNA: TGCGCCAGCAGCCAAGATTTGGGGGGGGAGACCCAGTACTTC
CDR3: CASSQDLGGETQYF

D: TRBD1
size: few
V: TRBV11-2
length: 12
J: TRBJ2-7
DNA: TGTGCCAGCAGCCCGGACAGGGTATCGCAGTACTTC
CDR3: CASSPDRVSQYF

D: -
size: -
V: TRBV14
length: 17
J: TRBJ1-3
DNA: TGTGCCAGCAGCCAAGATTCTGGCTGGAGCTCTGGAAACACCATATATTTT
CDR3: CASSQDSGWSSGNTIYF

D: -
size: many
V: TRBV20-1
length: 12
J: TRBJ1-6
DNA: TGCAGTGCTAGTACAGGGAACTCACCCCTCCACTTT
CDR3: CSASTGNSPLHF

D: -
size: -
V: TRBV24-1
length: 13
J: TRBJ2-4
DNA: TGTGCCACCAGCAGGGGAGAGTGGCCCATTCAGTACTTC
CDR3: CATSRGEWPIQYF

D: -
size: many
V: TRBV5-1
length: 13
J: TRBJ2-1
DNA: TGCGCCAGCAGCTTCTGGGGCCTCAATGAGCAGTTCTTC
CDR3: CASSFWGLNEQFF

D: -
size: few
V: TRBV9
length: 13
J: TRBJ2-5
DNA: TGTGCCAGCAGCGCCCATAGGGGCGAGACCCAGTACTTC
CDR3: CASSAHRGETQYF

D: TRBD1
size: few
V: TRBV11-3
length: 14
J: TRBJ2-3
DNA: TGTGCCAGCAGCTCCCGACAGGGGATAAATACGCAGTATTTT
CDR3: CASSSRQGINTQYF

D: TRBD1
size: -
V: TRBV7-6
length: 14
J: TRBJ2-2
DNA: TGTGCCAGCAGCTTAGGGACAGGGGCCGGGGAGCTGTTTTTT
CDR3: CASSLGTGAGELFF

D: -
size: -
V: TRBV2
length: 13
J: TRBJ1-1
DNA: TGTGCCAGCACAGGGTTGCCGGGTACTGAAGCTTTCTTT
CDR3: CASTGLPGTEAFF

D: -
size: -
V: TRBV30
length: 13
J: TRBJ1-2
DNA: TGTGCCTGGAAGAACCCGGGGGGCTATGGCTACACCTTC
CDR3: CAWKNPGGYGYTF

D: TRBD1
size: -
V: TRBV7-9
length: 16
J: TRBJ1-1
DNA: TGTGCCAGCAGCCCGCAGGACAGGGCCATGAACACTGAAGCTTTCTTT
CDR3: CASSPQDRAMNTEAFF

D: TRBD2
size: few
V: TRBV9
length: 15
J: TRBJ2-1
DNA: TGTGCCAGCAGCGTAGAGCTAGCGGGGGGGCAGGAGCAGTTCTTC
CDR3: CASSVELAGGQEQFF

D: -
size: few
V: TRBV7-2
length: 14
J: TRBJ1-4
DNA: TGTGCCAGCAGCTTAAGTGCGGTGAATGAAAAACTGTTTTTT
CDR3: CASSLSAVNEKLFF

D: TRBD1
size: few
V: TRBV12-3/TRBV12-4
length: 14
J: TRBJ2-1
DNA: TGTGCCAGCATCGAGGGACAGGAAAACAATGAGCAGTTCTTC
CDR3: CASIEGQENNEQFF

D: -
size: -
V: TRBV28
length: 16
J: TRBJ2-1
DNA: TGTGCCAGCAGTTCGCCCCAGGGATTCTCCTACAATGAGCAGTTCTTC
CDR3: CASSSPQGFSYNEQFF

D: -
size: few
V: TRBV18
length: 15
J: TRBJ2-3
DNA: TGTGCCAGCTCACCAAGGACACGTGGCACAGATACGCAGTATTTT
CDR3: CASSPRTRGTDTQYF

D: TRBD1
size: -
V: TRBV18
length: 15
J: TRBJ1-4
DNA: TGTGCCAGCTCGCCAACCCGGGACAGGGATGAAAAACTGTTTTTT
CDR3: CASSPTRDRDEKLFF

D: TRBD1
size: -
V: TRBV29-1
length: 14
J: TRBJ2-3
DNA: TGCAGCGGTGATGGACAGGGCGTCACAGATACGCAGTATTTT
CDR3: CSGDGQGVTDTQYF